This section outlines one TCR beta chain sequence together with its context. Its antigen is as yet unknown. Cells were stimulated with overlapping HIV-1 Gag 15-mer peptides. Sorted nonresponding memory CD4+ T cells were CD40L-negative, CD69-negative, CD45RO-high. Donors had undetectable plasma HIV-1 RNA, under 50 copies/mL, for 4+ years. This entry comes from a study of persistence of HIV-infected CD4 T cells. Overall study context: Suppressive ART had lasted a median of approximately 8 years. Study-level findings and limits: TCR analyses could not target the rare provirus-carrying CMV-responding cells. Compared with CD3/CD28-stimulated cells, CMV- and Gag-responding cells showed lower TCRbeta richness.

V was clipped by 4 bases and J by 5 bases; unmatched bases: 5. The CDR3 runs to 14 residues. The germline V gene encodes CDR1 MGHRA and CDR2 YSYEKL. The libraries were made with immunoSEQ version 4 in survey mode. Measured with immunoSEQ multiplex PCR; TCRdb has only the in-frame clones, and not every one. The sample lists around 60,000 clones; less than 85% were seen once. The material sequenced was CD4+ T cells sorted from PBMCs after roughly 18-hour stimulation, taken from a patient who received antiretroviral therapy. The chain links TRBV4-1 to TRBJ1-2; 9 nucleotides align to TRBD1. This TCR was recovered from an adult man with HIV who was CMV-seropositive. CDR3 DNA sequence: TGCGCCAGCAGCCTGGGACAGGGAACGTATGGCTACACCTTC. It codes for CASSLGQGTYGYTF.